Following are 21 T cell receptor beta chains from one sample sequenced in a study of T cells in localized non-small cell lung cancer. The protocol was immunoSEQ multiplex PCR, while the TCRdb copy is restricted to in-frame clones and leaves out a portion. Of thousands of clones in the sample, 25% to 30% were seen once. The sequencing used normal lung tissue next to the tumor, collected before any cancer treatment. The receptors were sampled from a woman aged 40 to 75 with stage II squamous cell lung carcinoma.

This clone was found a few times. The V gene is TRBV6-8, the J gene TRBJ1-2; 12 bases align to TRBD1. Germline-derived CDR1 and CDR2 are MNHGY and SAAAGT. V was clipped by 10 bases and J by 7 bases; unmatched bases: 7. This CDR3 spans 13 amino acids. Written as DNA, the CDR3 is TGTGCCATCAGCGGGGACAGGGGGCTTGGCTACACCTTC. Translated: CAISGDRGLGYTF.

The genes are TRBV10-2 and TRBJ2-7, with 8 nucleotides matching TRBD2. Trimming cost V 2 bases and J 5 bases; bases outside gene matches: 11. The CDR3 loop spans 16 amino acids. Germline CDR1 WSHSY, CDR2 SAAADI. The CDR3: CASSEIQWVSGDEQYF. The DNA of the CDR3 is TGCGCCAGCAGTGAGATTCAGTGGGTTAGCGGGGACGAGCAGTACTTC.

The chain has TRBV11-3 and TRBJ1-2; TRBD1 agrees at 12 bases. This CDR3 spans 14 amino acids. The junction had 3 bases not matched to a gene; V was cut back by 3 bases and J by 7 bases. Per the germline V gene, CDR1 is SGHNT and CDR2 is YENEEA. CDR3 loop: CASSLGQGAFGYTF. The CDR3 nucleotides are TGTGCCAGCAGCTTGGGACAGGGGGCTTTTGGCTACACCTTC.

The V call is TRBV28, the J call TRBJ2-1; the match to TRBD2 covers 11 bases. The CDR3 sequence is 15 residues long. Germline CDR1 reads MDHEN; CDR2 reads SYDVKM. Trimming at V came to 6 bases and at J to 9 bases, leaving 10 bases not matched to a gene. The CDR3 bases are TGTGCCAGCAGCCCACTAGCGGGAGTATCAAGTGAGCAGTTCTTC. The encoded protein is CASSPLAGVSSEQFF.

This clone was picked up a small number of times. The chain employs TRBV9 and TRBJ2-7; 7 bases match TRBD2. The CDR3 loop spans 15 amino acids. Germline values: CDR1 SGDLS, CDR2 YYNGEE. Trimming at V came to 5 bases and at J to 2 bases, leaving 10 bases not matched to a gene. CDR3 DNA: TGTGCCAGCAGTCGTCACGGGACTATCACCTACGAGCAGTACTTC. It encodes CASSRHGTITYEQYF. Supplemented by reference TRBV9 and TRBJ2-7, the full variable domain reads DSGVTQTPKHLITATGQRVTLRCSPRSGDLSVYWYQQSLDQGLQFLIQYYNGEERAKGNILERFSAQQFPDLHSELNLSSLELGDSALYFCASSRHGTITYEQYFGPGTRLTVT.

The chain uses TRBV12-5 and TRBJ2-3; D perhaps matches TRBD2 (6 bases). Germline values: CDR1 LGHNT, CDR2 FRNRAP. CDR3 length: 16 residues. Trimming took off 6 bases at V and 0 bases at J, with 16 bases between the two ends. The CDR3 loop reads CASGKIAVTSTDTQYF. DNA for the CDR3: TGTGCTAGTGGGAAAATAGCGGTTACTAGCACAGATACGCAGTATTTT.

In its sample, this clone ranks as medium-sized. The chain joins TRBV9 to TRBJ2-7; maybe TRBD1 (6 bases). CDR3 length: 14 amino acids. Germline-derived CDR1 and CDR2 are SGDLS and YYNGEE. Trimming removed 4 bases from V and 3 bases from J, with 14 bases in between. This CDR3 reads CASSSRTARYEQYF. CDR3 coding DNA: TGTGCCAGCAGCTCCCGGACAGCCCGCTACGAGCAGTACTTC.

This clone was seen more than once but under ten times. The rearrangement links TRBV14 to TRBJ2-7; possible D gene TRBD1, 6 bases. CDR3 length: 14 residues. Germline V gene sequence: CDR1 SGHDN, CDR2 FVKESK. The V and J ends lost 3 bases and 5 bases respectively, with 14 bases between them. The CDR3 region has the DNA TGTGCCAGCAGCCACCTCGGTCAGGGGCACGAGCAGTACTTC. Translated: CASSHLGQGHEQYF.

CDR3 sequence reads: CASSPRANTGELFF. The CDR3 region has the DNA TGTGCCAGTAGTCCCAGGGCGAACACCGGGGAGCTGTTTTTT. The chain couples TRBV19 to TRBJ2-2; D is possibly TRBD1 (5 bases). The CDR3 runs to 14 residues. The V and J ends lost 5 bases and 0 bases respectively, with 7 bases between them. The germline CDR1 and CDR2 sequences are LNHDA and SQIVND (reference sequence).

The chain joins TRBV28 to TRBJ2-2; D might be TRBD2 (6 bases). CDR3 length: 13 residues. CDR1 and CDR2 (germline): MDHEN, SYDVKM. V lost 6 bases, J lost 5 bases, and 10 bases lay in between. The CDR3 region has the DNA TGTGCCAGCAGCTCCCTAGCGACCGGGGAGCTGTTTTTT. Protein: CASSSLATGELFF.

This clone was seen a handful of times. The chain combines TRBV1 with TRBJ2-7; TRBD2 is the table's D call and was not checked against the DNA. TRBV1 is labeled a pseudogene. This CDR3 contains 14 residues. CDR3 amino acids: CTSSQGTTPFGGYF. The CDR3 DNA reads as TGCACCAGCAGCCAAGGGACTACCCCTTTCGGGGGGTACTTC.

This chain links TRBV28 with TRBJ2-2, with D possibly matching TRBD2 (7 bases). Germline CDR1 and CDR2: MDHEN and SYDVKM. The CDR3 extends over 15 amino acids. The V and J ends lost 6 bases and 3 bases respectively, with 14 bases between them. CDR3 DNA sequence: TGTGCCAGCAGAGGGGGGGACTACTACACCGGGGAGCTGTTTTTT. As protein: CASRGGDYYTGELFF.

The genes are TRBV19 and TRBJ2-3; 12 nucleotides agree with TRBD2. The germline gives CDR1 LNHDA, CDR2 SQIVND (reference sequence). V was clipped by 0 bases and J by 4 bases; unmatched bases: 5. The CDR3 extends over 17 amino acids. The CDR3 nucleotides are TGTGCCAGTAGTATAGATCCTCCTAGCGGGAGGGCAGATACGCAGTATTTT. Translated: CASSIDPPSGRADTQYF.

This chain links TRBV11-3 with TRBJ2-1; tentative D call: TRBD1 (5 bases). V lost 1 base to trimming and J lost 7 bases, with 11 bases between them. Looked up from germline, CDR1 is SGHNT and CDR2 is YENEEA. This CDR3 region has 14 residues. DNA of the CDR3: TGTGCCAGCAGCTTAGGGGGCCTAGAAAATGAGCAGTTCTTC. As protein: CASSLGGLENEQFF. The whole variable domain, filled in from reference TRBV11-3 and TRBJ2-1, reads EAGVVQSPRYKIIEKKQPVAFWCNPISGHNTLYWYLQNLGQGPELLIRYENEEAVDDSQLPKDRFSAERLKGVDSTLKIQPAELGDSAVYLCASSLGGLENEQFFGPGTRLTVL.

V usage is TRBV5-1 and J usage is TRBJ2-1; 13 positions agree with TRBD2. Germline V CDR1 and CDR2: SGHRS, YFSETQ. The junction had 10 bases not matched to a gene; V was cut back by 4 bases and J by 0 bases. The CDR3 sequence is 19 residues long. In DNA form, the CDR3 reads TGCGCCAGCAGCCCTGGACTAGCGGGAGTTAAACCCTCCTACAATGAGCAGTTCTTC. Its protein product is CASSPGLAGVKPSYNEQFF.

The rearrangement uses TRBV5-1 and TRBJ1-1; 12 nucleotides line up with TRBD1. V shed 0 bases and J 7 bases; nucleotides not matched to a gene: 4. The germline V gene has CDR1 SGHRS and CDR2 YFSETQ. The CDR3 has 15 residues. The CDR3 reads CASSLGDRGRGEAFF. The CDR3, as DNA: TGCGCCAGCAGCTTGGGGGACAGGGGGCGCGGTGAAGCTTTCTTT.

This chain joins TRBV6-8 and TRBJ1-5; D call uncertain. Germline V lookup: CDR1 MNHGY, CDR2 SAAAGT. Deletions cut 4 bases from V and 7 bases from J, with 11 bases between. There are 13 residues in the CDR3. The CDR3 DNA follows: TGTGCCAGCAGTTCAGGTCTCTGGCAGCCCCAGCATTTT. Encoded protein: CASSSGLWQPQHF.

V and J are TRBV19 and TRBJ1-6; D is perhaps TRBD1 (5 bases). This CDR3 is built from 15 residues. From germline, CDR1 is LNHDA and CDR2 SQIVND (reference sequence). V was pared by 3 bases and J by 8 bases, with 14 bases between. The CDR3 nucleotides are TGTGCCAGTAGTATGGAGGGGCTCGGAGATTCACCCCTCCACTTT. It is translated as CASSMEGLGDSPLHF.

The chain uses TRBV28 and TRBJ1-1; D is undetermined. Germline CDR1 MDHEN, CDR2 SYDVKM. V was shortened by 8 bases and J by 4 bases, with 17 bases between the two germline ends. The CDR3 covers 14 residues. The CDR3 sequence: CASQVDFPGTEAFF. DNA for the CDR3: TGTGCCAGCCAAGTTGATTTTCCGGGCACTGAAGCTTTCTTT. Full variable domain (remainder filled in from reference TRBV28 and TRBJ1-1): DVKVTQSSRYLVKRTGEKVFLECVQDMDHENMFWYRQDPGLGLRLIYFSYDVKMKEKGDIPEGYSVSREKKERFSLILESASTNQTSMYLCASQVDFPGTEAFFGQGTRLTVV.

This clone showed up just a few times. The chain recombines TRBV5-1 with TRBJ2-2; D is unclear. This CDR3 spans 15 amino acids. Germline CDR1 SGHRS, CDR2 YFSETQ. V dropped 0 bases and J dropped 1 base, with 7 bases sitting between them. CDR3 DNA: TGCGCCAGCAGCTTGGACGCGGTGAACACCGGGGAGCTGTTTTTT. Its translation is CASSLDAVNTGELFF. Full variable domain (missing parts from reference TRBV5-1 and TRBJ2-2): KAGVTQTPRYLIKTRGQQVTLSCSPISGHRSVSWYQQTPGQGLQFLFEYFSETQRNKGNFPGRFSGRQFSNSRSEMNVSTLELGDSALYLCASSLDAVNTGELFFGEGSRLTVL.

This CDR3 is CATGLAGVSTGELFF. CDR3 sequence (DNA): TGTGCCACCGGACTAGCGGGAGTTTCCACCGGGGAGCTGTTTTTT. The rearrangement uses TRBV28 and TRBJ2-2; 13 bases fit TRBD2. The CDR3 has 15 residues. Unmatched junction bases numbered 6, after V lost 10 bases and J lost 4 bases. Germline values: CDR1 MDHEN, CDR2 SYDVKM. The entire variable domain, with the rest obtained from reference TRBV28 and TRBJ2-2, is as follows: DVKVTQSSRYLVKRTGEKVFLECVQDMDHENMFWYRQDPGLGLRLIYFSYDVKMKEKGDIPEGYSVSREKKERFSLILESASTNQTSMYLCATGLAGVSTGELFFGEGSRLTVL.